One TCR beta chain is described in this entry. Its antigen is still unknown. Base-call qualities are not available, and no considerably larger clone is one nucleotide away. This sample was included in a study of blood T cell repertoires in COVID-19 (dated by TCRdb to 2018 to 2021). Study-level background: Samples covering the acute and convalescent phases of COVID-19 were provided by collaborators in the United States, Italy and Spain. A freely available public database, intended as a resource for researchers studying the immune response to SARS-CoV-2, is where the repertoires were released. The samples were drawn from the first 160 participants of the ongoing ImmuneRACE study and from under 1,500 subjects provided by 6 global collaborators. Nearly every sample came with metadata listing a de-identified subject ID, COVID-19 status, age in years and sex. The material from the prospective study consisted of cDNA or gDNA derived from T cells, B-cell-depleted T cells, or PBMCs. Where HLA class I and class II types were available, the types were taken from metadata supplied by the sample provider, not from assay-based typing. The dataset comprised deeply sampled blood TCRbeta repertoires from subjects exposed to, actively infected with, or recovered from COVID-19. Paper-wide results and their limitations: The amount of clinical and demographic metadata varied by source and participant and was provided uncurated.

Enrolling through a virtual design, the prospective study's participants ranged in age from roughly 18 to 89 years and lived across 24 United States geographic areas. To assign participants to cohorts, the prospective study relied on clinical history that participants themselves reported in a screening survey and a study questionnaire. ImmuneRACE Cohort 3 recovered participants were defined by two consecutive negative NP/OP PCR tests, healthcare professional clearance, or symptom resolution. In the prospective study, whole blood, serum and a nasopharyngeal or oropharyngeal swab were collected from each participant by mobile phlebotomists. Additional blood draws and questionnaires over an approximately 2-month period could optionally be provided by prospective study participants. Before DNA extraction, blood samples from the prospective study were shipped at room temperature or frozen. The immunoSEQ Assay, a bias-controlled multiplex PCR, was used to amplify TCRbeta CDR3 regions from genomic DNA. Under the source paper's analysis protocol: Within the assay, amplification of reference gene primers was used to estimate how many nucleated cells each sample contained. To quantify the absolute abundance of each unique TCRbeta CDR3 rearrangement, sequence reads were collapsed and filtered. For each sample, productive Simpson clonality was calculated by taking the square root of Simpson's diversity index across productive rearrangements. Not all clones reach the TCRdb copy of this immuneACCESS table, which keeps in-frame sequences only. Checked studies attribute under half of the gap to unresolved V genes and leave the rest unexplained. The DNA gave D and trimming, while V, J and clone size come from that table. For this sample there are about 220,000 clones; roughly four fifths appear just once. The ten most abundant clones make up around 3.4% of the sample.

Source material: PBMCs or T cells enriched from blood (not recorded which). The receptor's source is a woman aged 55 to 70 who had recovered from COVID-19.

The base sequence is TGTGCCAGCAGCGTAGCCCTGACAGCGTTTTCCTCTGGCATATATTTT. Translated, it reads CASSVALTAFSSGIYF. The V and J genes are TRBV9 and TRBJ1-3; TRBD1 is perhaps the D gene, given 5 matching bases. The CDR1 and CDR2 encoded by the germline V gene are SGDLS and YYNGEE. The CDR3 goes from the cysteine to the phenylalanine over 16 residues. Kept here is only the CDR3 DNA, which spans 48 bases and is read in frame from base 1. V is pared back by 0 bases and J by 12 bases, with 22 bases lying between the germline termini. The CDR3, completed at both ends by the reference TRBV9 and TRBJ1-3 genes, gives the full variable domain DSGVTQTPKHLITATGQRVTLRCSPRSGDLSVYWYQQSLDQGLQFLIQYYNGEERAKGNILERFSAQQFPDLHSELNLSSLELGDSALYFCASSVALTAFSSGIYFGEGSWLTVV.